These 24 T cell receptor beta chains share one sample of origin, sequenced in a study of blood T cell repertoires in COVID-19. Profiled with immunoSEQ multiplex PCR; TCRdb holds only in-frame clones, not every one. The profile shows roughly 120,000 clones, roughly four fifths of them singletons. Sequencing was performed on peripheral blood. Source of these receptors: a man older than 75 with COVID-19, enrolled during active disease.

This chain links TRBV27 with TRBJ2-7; no firm D call. Germline CDR1 MNHEY, CDR2 SMNVEV (reference sequence). The CDR3 covers 14 residues. V was clipped by 5 bases and J by 6 bases, with 17 bases between them. The CDR3 DNA sequence: TGTGCCAGCAGTGCTGGTGTGGCTGGGCTCGAGCAGTACTTC. Protein sequence: CASSAGVAGLEQYF.

J is TRBJ2-7 and V is TRBV5-6, with 10 bases that match TRBD2. This CDR3 region has 17 residues. The V gene's germline CDR1 is SGHDT and CDR2 YYEEEE. Losses at the gene ends were 3 bases for V and 4 bases for J; bases not matched to a gene: 13. The CDR3 is CASSSPGIAGGWYEQYF. As DNA, the CDR3 is TGTGCCAGCAGCTCCCCGGGGATAGCGGGAGGATGGTACGAGCAGTACTTC.

This clone has more than one count but fewer than ten. The chain recombines TRBV28 with TRBJ1-2; 8 bases fit TRBD1. Germline assignment: CDR1 MDHEN and CDR2 SYDVKM. Unmatched junction bases numbered 13, after V lost 8 bases and J lost 2 bases. The CDR3 is 16 residues long. CDR3 DNA: TGTGCCAGCTACCTTACCTCAGGGACAGGCAACTATGGCTACACCTTC. This sequence encodes CASYLTSGTGNYGYTF.

This chain connects TRBV18 to TRBJ1-5; D is possibly TRBD1 (5 bases). Trimming left V 4 bases short and J 5 bases short, with 9 bases between. The CDR3 spans 13 residues. The germline CDR1 and CDR2 sequences are KGHSH and LQKENI. Here the CDR3 DNA reads TGTGCCAGCTCACGGACGACAGATCAGCCCCAGCATTTT. As protein: CASSRTTDQPQHF.

The rearrangement uses TRBV29-1 and TRBJ2-7; TRBD1 aligns across 7 bases. Germline trimming cut 5 bases from V and 4 bases from J; bases unmatched to any gene: 8. Germline V gene lookup returns CDR1 SQVTM and CDR2 ANQGSEA. This CDR3 region has 13 residues. This CDR3 is CSVSEGAWYEQYF. Here the CDR3 DNA reads TGCAGCGTTAGTGAGGGGGCTTGGTACGAGCAGTACTTC.

The rearrangement joins TRBV14 to TRBJ2-5, with 7 bases that match TRBD1. Per the germline V gene, CDR1 is SGHDN and CDR2 is FVKESK. V was clipped by 4 bases and J by 1 base; unmatched bases: 3. This CDR3 comprises 14 residues. This CDR3 reads CASSPRQGQETQYF. The DNA of the CDR3 is TGTGCCAGCAGCCCTAGACAGGGCCAAGAGACCCAGTACTTC.

The chain joins TRBV28 to TRBJ2-1; D is perhaps TRBD1 (6 bases). The CDR3 loop spans 17 amino acids. V shed 5 bases and J shed 2 bases, with 19 bases lying between them. CDR1 and CDR2 from the germline V gene are MDHEN and SYDVKM. The CDR3 spells CASSLGFRDTTYNEQFF. CDR3 DNA: TGTGCCAGCAGTCTGGGGTTTAGGGACACCACCTACAATGAGCAGTTCTTC. Looking up the rest from reference TRBV28 and TRBJ2-1 gives the full variable domain: DVKVTQSSRYLVKRTGEKVFLECVQDMDHENMFWYRQDPGLGLRLIYFSYDVKMKEKGDIPEGYSVSREKKERFSLILESASTNQTSMYLCASSLGFRDTTYNEQFFGPGTRLTVL.

The rearrangement joins TRBV5-8 to TRBJ1-2; possibly TRBD1 for D (6 bases). CDR1 SGHTS and CDR2 YDEGEE come from the germline V gene. The CDR3 has 13 amino acids. Trimming removed 4 bases at V and 8 bases at J, with 15 bases between. CDR3 residues: CASSQSGGQGYTF. For the CDR3, the DNA is TGTGCCAGCAGCCAATCGGGGGGGCAAGGCTACACCTTC.

This chain joins TRBV18 and TRBJ2-5; D is ambiguous. This CDR3 comprises 12 residues. The germline V gene has CDR1 KGHSH and CDR2 LQKENI. V was clipped by 3 bases and J by 3 bases, with 5 bases between them. The CDR3 loop reads CASSPIKETQYF. DNA of the CDR3: TGTGCCAGCTCACCTATTAAAGAGACCCAGTACTTC. The complete variable domain, with remaining parts taken from reference TRBV18 and TRBJ2-5, reads NAGVMQNPRHLVRRRGQEARLRCSPMKGHSHVYWYRQLPEEGLKFMVYLQKENIIDESGMPKERFSAEFPKEGPSILRIQQVVRGDSAAYFCASSPIKETQYFGPGTRLLVL.

This chain connects TRBV4-3 to TRBJ2-5, with no clear D. This CDR3 has 14 amino acids. Trimming removed 3 bases from V and 7 bases from J, with 15 bases in between. The germline gives CDR1 LGHNA, CDR2 YSLEER. CDR3 protein: CASSQAPWAGTQYF. The CDR3 DNA reads as TGCGCCAGCAGCCAGGCCCCTTGGGCAGGGACCCAGTACTTC.

This chain links TRBV11-2 with TRBJ2-3, with 7 bases aligning to TRBD2. V gave up 0 bases and J gave up 0 bases; unmatched junction bases: 6. This CDR3 region has 17 residues. Per the germline V gene, CDR1 is SGHAT and CDR2 is FQNNGV. The CDR3 here is CASSLDRWRGSTDTQYF. The CDR3 DNA is TGTGCCAGCAGCTTAGATCGTTGGCGGGGGAGCACAGATACGCAGTATTTT.

The V call is TRBV19, the J call TRBJ1-1; 7 bases align to TRBD1. CDR1 and CDR2 from the germline V gene are LNHDA and SQIVND (reference sequence). The length of the CDR3 is 14 residues. V lost 7 bases, J lost 0 bases, and 5 bases stayed unmatched. This CDR3 reads CASIRQGVNTEAFF. CDR3 nucleotide sequence: TGTGCCAGTATTCGACAGGGAGTGAACACTGAAGCTTTCTTT.

The chain uses TRBV5-4 and TRBJ1-6; a weak D match, TRBD1 (6 bases). V lost 4 bases and J lost 5, with 13 bases in between. This CDR3 is built from 15 residues. Germline lookup yields CDR1 SGHNT and CDR2 YYREEE (reference sequence). CDR3 amino acids: CASSTGGLNNSPLHF. CDR3 DNA sequence: TGTGCCAGCAGCACGGGGGGCCTAAATAATTCACCCCTCCACTTT.

This chain links TRBV5-5 with TRBJ1-6; 7 nucleotides agree with TRBD1. V was pared by 1 base and J by 5 bases, with 6 bases of the junction left unmatched. Germline V gene data show CDR1 as SGHKS and CDR2 as YYEKEE (reference sequence). CDR3 length: 16 amino acids. In DNA form, the CDR3 reads TGTGCCAGCAGCTTGAACGGCCAGGGGGATAATTCACCCCTCCACTTT. Residues: CASSLNGQGDNSPLHF.

This clone was picked up a small number of times. The chain carries TRBV11-3 and TRBJ1-1; D not resolved. The CDR3 has 13 amino acids. Trimming cost V 0 bases and J 5 bases, with 7 bases left between them. Germline V lookup: CDR1 SGHNT, CDR2 YENEEA. The chain's CDR3 is CASSLDRGTEAFF. Here the CDR3 DNA reads TGTGCCAGCAGCTTAGATCGGGGAACTGAAGCTTTCTTT.

The V call is TRBV7-9, the J call TRBJ2-3, with 7 bases matching TRBD2. Germline V gene lookup returns CDR1 SEHNR and CDR2 FQNEAQ (reference sequence). The CDR3 covers 15 residues. Trimming cost V 5 bases and J 3 bases; bases outside gene matches: 8. CDR3 sequence (DNA): TGTGCCAGCAGCGGGGGGGGGATTAAAACAGATACGCAGTATTTT. Translation: CASSGGGIKTDTQYF.

The V gene is TRBV2, the J gene TRBJ2-5; 7 bases fit TRBD1. CDR1 is SNHLY, CDR2 FYNNEI, per germline. The CDR3 is 16 amino acids. V was pared by 1 base and J by 2 bases, with 7 bases of the junction left unmatched. The CDR3 DNA follows: TGTGCCAGCAGTGAAGGCTGGGACAGCCGTCAAGAGACCCAGTACTTC. It is translated as CASSEGWDSRQETQYF.

This rearrangement joins TRBV3-1 (or the pseudogene TRBV3-2) to TRBJ2-2, with 14 positions matching TRBD2. J gave up 6 bases and V 1 base, and 4 bases lay outside the gene matches. Germline CDR1 is LGHDT and CDR2 is YNNKEL (reference sequence). The CDR3 covers 17 residues. Here the CDR3 DNA reads TGTGCCAGCAGCCAAGGGGGACTAGCGGGAGTTGCCGGGGAGCTGTTTTTT. It is translated as CASSQGGLAGVAGELFF.

A single count supports this clone. This chain links TRBV5-4 with TRBJ2-2; the match to TRBD2 covers 12 bases. The junction had 6 bases not matched to a gene; V was cut back by 5 bases and J by 4 bases. This CDR3 is built from 16 residues. Germline CDR1 is SGHNT and CDR2 is YYREEE (reference sequence). CDR3 region: CASRPTSGGTTGELFF. CDR3 bases: TGTGCCAGCAGACCCACTAGCGGGGGGACCACCGGGGAGCTGTTTTTT.

The J gene is TRBJ2-5, the V gene TRBV7-2; 8 bases are a match to TRBD2. The CDR3 is 15 amino acids. The ends lost 5 bases at V and 1 base at J; junction bases unmatched: 6. The germline V gene encodes CDR1 SGHTA and CDR2 FQGNSA. The CDR3 region is CASSPSAGGQETQYF. The CDR3, as DNA: TGTGCCAGCAGCCCCTCGGCGGGAGGCCAAGAGACCCAGTACTTC.

This clone occurred once. J is TRBJ2-1 and V is TRBV4-3, with 9 positions matching TRBD1. V shed 1 base and J 3 bases; nucleotides not matched to a gene: 7. This CDR3 is built from 17 residues. Germline loops: CDR1 LGHNA, CDR2 YSLEER. The CDR3 sequence is CASSQVGQGFLYNEQFF. The CDR3 DNA is TGCGCCAGCAGCCAAGTCGGACAGGGGTTCCTCTACAATGAGCAGTTCTTC.

This rearrangement joins TRBV3-1 (or the pseudogene TRBV3-2) to TRBJ2-2; unclear D gene. V lost 3 bases, J lost 3 bases, and 8 bases lay in between. The germline V gene encodes CDR1 LGHDT and CDR2 YNNKEL (reference sequence). This CDR3 spans 14 amino acids. The CDR3, as DNA: TGTGCCAGCAGCCACCTATATGACACCGGGGAGCTGTTTTTT. Residues: CASSHLYDTGELFF.

This clone was observed a few times. The CDR3 here is CASSYLLIPSSYNEQFF. The DNA of the CDR3 is TGTGCCAGCAGTTACTTGCTGATCCCCAGCTCCTACAATGAGCAGTTCTTC. The rearrangement uses TRBV6-2 or TRBV6-3 and TRBJ2-1, with no clear D. CDR3 length equals 17 residues. Germline V gene lookup returns CDR1 MNHEY and CDR2 SVGEGT. V was trimmed by 1 base and J by 0 bases, leaving 13 bases between them.

The chain joins TRBV28 to TRBJ2-3, with D unresolved. The CDR3 contains 15 residues. V lost 1 base, J lost 6 bases, and 14 bases lay in between. Germline V lookup: CDR1 MDHEN, CDR2 SYDVKM. CDR3 bases: TGTGCCAGCAGTTTATTACTTACAGTTTCCGATACGCAGTATTTT. This sequence encodes CASSLLLTVSDTQYF.